The 14 T cell receptor beta chains below were found in one sample sequenced in a study of beta chain features in type 1 diabetes. Sequencing targeted expressed TCRB transcripts, as all isolated RNA had been reverse transcribed. Using immunoSEQ multiplex PCR, the repertoire was profiled, and TCRdb retains in-frame clones only, with some absent. In the table there are about 900,000 clones, 17% of which are singletons. Sequencing was carried out using naive CD4+ T cells from blood. The receptors shown here come from a woman aged 18-30 years in good health.

The DNA for the CDR3 is TGCGCCAGCAGCTTGGCCATAAACTCCGGCGGGTACTACGAGCAGTACTTC. Its protein is CASSLAINSGGYYEQYF. The rearrangement uses TRBV5-1 and TRBJ2-7; D possibly corresponds to TRBD2 (5 bases). V was trimmed by 0 bases and J by 3 bases, leaving 19 bases between them. This CDR3 is built from 17 residues. From germline, CDR1 is SGHRS and CDR2 YFSETQ.

The genes are TRBV5-1 and TRBJ2-1; weak D call: TRBD2 (6 bases). The CDR3 has 16 residues. V lost 4 bases and J 0 bases, leaving 14 bases between the germline ends. Germline-derived CDR1 and CDR2 are SGHRS and YFSETQ. CDR3 coding DNA: TGCGCCAGCAGCGGGGGGTCGAGTAGCTCCTACAATGAGCAGTTCTTC. It specifies CASSGGSSSSYNEQFF.

This clone occurred a few times. The gene calls are TRBV6-5 and TRBJ2-7; D remains ambiguous. Trimming took 7 bases from V and 2 from J, leaving 12 bases between them. This CDR3 is built from 13 residues. Per the germline V gene, CDR1 is MNHEY and CDR2 is SVGAGI. CDR3 amino acids: CASTVGPTYEQYF. Written as DNA, the CDR3 is TGTGCCAGCACCGTAGGACCGACCTACGAGCAGTACTTC.

The rearrangement joins TRBV6-5 to TRBJ2-1; TRBD1 agrees at 10 bases. Unmatched junction bases numbered 9, after V lost 6 bases and J lost 7 bases. The CDR3 runs to 15 residues. CDR1 and CDR2 (germline): MNHEY, SVGAGI. CDR3 DNA sequence: TGTGCCAGCAGATCCCGGGACAGGGGTGTTAATGAGCAGTTCTTC. This sequence encodes CASRSRDRGVNEQFF.

This clone was seen only a few times. The CDR3 reads CASSLVSRVLGGANVLTF. DNA of the CDR3: TGTGCCAGCAGCTTAGTGTCTCGGGTTCTTGGTGGGGCCAACGTCCTGACTTTC. The chain carries TRBV7-6 and TRBJ2-6; D not resolved. Germline CDR1 and CDR2: SGHVS and FNYEAQ. The CDR3 is 18 amino acids. Trimming took 1 base from V and 3 from J, leaving 16 bases between them.

This clone has a handful of counts. V and J are TRBV28 and TRBJ2-7; D is possibly TRBD1 (6 bases). Germline loops: CDR1 MDHEN, CDR2 SYDVKM. The CDR3 sequence is 12 residues long. V was cut by 5 bases and J by 7 bases, with 12 bases left in between. CDR3 nucleotides: TGTGCCAGCAGTCAACAGGGTCGAGAGCAGTACTTC. It codes for CASSQQGREQYF.

The rearrangement links TRBV2 to TRBJ1-3; D is uncertain. The V gene's germline CDR1 is SNHLY and CDR2 FYNNEI. Trimming stripped 11 bases from V and 3 bases from J, with 8 bases between. The CDR3 spans 11 residues. CDR3 sequence (DNA): TGTGCCCGAGGCTATGGAAACACCATATATTTT. This translates into CARGYGNTIYF. Filled out from reference TRBV2 and TRBJ1-3, the complete variable domain reads EPEVTQTPSHQVTQMGQEVILRCVPISNHLYFYWYRQILGQKVEFLVSFYNNEISEKSEIFDDQFSVERPDGSNFTLKIRSTKLEDSAMYFCARGYGNTIYFGEGSWLTVV.

This clone turned up a few times. This sequence joins TRBV2 and TRBJ2-1, with 7 positions matching TRBD1. The V gene end was trimmed by 4 bases and the J gene end by 8 bases; junction bases not matched to a gene: 5. Per germline, CDR1 SNHLY and CDR2 FYNNEI. The CDR3 consists of 13 residues. This chain's CDR3 is CASSGQGDYEQFF. The DNA of the CDR3 is TGTGCCAGCAGTGGACAGGGTGACTATGAGCAGTTCTTC.

The CDR3 DNA reads as TGTGCCAGCAGCTTAGCTTGGGGGCGAGCAGGATACACTGAAGCTTTCTTT. Protein product: CASSLAWGRAGYTEAFF. The V gene is TRBV11-1, the J gene TRBJ1-1, with D maybe TRBD1 (6 bases). V was cut by 0 bases and J by 3 bases, with 17 bases left in between. Germline V CDR1 and CDR2: SGHAT, FQDESV (reference sequence). The CDR3 sequence is 17 residues long.

This clone occurred a few times. This rearrangement joins TRBV7-9 to TRBJ2-7; no clear D gene. This CDR3 spans 14 amino acids. Trimming removed 1 base from V and 4 bases from J, with 11 bases in between. Germline assignment: CDR1 SEHNR and CDR2 FQNEAQ (reference sequence). For the CDR3, the DNA is TGTGCCAGCAGCTTAGTGCCGAGCGCATACGAGCAGTACTTC. This sequence encodes CASSLVPSAYEQYF.

The chain links TRBV7-8 to TRBJ2-5; the D is unclear. V was clipped by 1 base and J by 3 bases, with 6 bases between them. CDR1 is SGHVS, CDR2 FQNEAQ, per germline. CDR3 length equals 13 residues. CDR3 amino acids: CASSLGIEETQYF. DNA of the CDR3: TGTGCCAGCAGCTTAGGGATAGAAGAGACCCAGTACTTC.

J is TRBJ1-5 and V is TRBV10-3; D is uncertain. The CDR3 length is 14 residues. V lost 6 bases to trimming and J lost 0 bases, with 9 bases between them. Germline CDR1 ENHRY, CDR2 SYGVKD. The CDR3 DNA follows: TGTGCCATCAGCATCAGCGATAGCAATCAGCCCCAGCATTTT. Its translation is CAISISDSNQPQHF.

The chain couples TRBV6-5 to TRBJ1-1; D may be TRBD1 (5 bases). The CDR3 spans 14 residues. V dropped 6 bases and J dropped 2 bases, with 13 bases sitting between them. The germline V gene has CDR1 MNHEY and CDR2 SVGAGI. The DNA of the CDR3 is TGTGCCAGCAGGCCATTACAGGAAAACACTGAAGCTTTCTTT. Its protein is CASRPLQENTEAFF.

This clone came up a few times. Other DNA sequences from this sample encode an identical CDR3 as well. The chain combines TRBV5-1 with TRBJ2-1; TRBD2 matches at 9 bases. CDR3 length: 15 amino acids. Trimming removed 5 bases from V and 4 bases from J; junction bases left unmatched: 7. Germline V gives CDR1 SGHRS, CDR2 YFSETQ. The CDR3 DNA reads TGCGCCAGCAGTCTGGGACTAGCTGAATACAATGAGCAGTTCTTC. This encodes CASSLGLAEYNEQFF.